The clone carrying this T cell receptor beta chain was seen more than once but under ten times. These data originate in a study of blood T cells in healthy people across ages. This CDR3 region has 16 residues. Germline loops: CDR1 MGHRA, CDR2 YSYEKL. Losses at the gene ends were 1 base for V and 2 bases for J; bases not matched to a gene: 6. For the second PCR, which ran for roughly 7 to 11 cycles, a sample-barcoded 5' primer and a J-beta primer mix were used. TCRdb processed the 5' RACE reads anew with MiXCR; each CDR3 protein has one entry. Of fewer than 1.5 million distinct CDR3 sequences listed, about 43% are singletons.

V is TRBV4-1 and J is TRBJ2-7; 9 nucleotides line up with TRBD1. Specimen: blood. This receptor was identified in a woman between 18 and 29 years old in good health. Written as DNA, the CDR3 is TGCGCCAGCAGCCAAGGGACCGGGACAGGGCCCTACGAGCAGTACTTC. Translating it yields CASSQGTGTGPYEQYF.